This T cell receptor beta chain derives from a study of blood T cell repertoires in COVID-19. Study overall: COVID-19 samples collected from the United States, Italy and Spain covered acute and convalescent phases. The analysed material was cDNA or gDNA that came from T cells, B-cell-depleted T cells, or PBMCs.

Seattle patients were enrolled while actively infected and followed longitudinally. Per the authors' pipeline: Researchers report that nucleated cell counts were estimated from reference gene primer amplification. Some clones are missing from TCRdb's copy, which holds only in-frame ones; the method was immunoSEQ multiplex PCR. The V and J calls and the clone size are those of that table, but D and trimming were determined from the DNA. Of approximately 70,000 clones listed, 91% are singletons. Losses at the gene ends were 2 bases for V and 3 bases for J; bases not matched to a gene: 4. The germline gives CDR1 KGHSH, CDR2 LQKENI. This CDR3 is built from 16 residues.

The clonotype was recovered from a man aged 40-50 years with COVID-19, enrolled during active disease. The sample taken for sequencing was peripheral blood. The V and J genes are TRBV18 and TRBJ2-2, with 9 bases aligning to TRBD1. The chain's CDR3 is CASSPGTGSYTGELFF. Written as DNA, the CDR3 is TGTGCCAGCTCACCAGGGACAGGGTCGTACACCGGGGAGCTGTTTTTT. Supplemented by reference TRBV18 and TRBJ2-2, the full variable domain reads NAGVMQNPRHLVRRRGQEARLRCSPMKGHSHVYWYRQLPEEGLKFMVYLQKENIIDESGMPKERFSAEFPKEGPSILRIQQVVRGDSAAYFCASSPGTGSYTGELFFGEGSRLTVL.